The source of this TCR beta chain is a study of T cell responses to AZD1222 COVID-19 vaccine. Study-level results: The span of vaccine-associated CD4 TCRs extended across spike, with dominance at 160-218 and 743-854. Compared with day 0, the breadth and depth of the Spike-specific TCR repertoire rose significantly after two doses of AZD1222. There were mostly white British donors and more females than males, and clonal diversity was possibly underestimated.

This clone was recorded a few times. Its specificity is unknown. Trimming took 5 bases from V and 6 from J, leaving 14 bases between them. Germline V lookup: CDR1 LNHDA, CDR2 SQIVND (reference sequence). This CDR3 spans 13 amino acids. Using immunoSEQ multiplex PCR, the repertoire was profiled, and TCRdb retains in-frame clones only, with some absent. The sample records 120,000 to 150,000 clones, roughly nine tenths being singletons. This TCR derives from an adult who received the AZD1222 COVID-19 vaccine. The chain uses TRBV19 and TRBJ2-7; D possibly matches TRBD1 or TRBD2 (5 bases each). The source was peripheral blood, collected 28 days after the second AZD1222 dose. The CDR3 DNA reads TGTGCCAGTAGTCCCGGGGTAGGGGCCGAGCAGTACTTC. Translation: CASSPGVGAEQYF.